This entry lists 21 T cell receptor beta chains sequenced from one sample in a study of blood T cell repertoires in COVID-19. Assay: immunoSEQ multiplex PCR; the TCRdb copy retains only in-frame clones and omits some. The table has approximately 25,000 clones, 85% to 90% seen once. Sequenced material: peripheral blood. All receptors derive from a woman aged 55-70 years with active COVID-19.

V gene TRBV6-1 combines with J gene TRBJ2-2, with TRBD2 matching over 11 bases. This CDR3 contains 16 residues. The germline V gene has CDR1 MNHNS and CDR2 SASEGT. Losses at the gene ends were 4 bases for V and 2 bases for J; bases not matched to a gene: 3. This CDR3 is CASSVGLAGNTGELFF. The CDR3 nucleotides read TGTGCCAGCAGTGTAGGACTAGCGGGTAACACCGGGGAGCTGTTTTTT.

This rearrangement joins TRBV27 to TRBJ1-2, with D possibly TRBD1 on 6 matching bases. Germline values: CDR1 MNHEY, CDR2 SMNVEV (reference sequence). The CDR3 has 16 residues. Trimming left V 5 bases short and J 8 bases short, with 24 bases between. The chain's CDR3 is CASSPEGGNPREGYTF. The CDR3 DNA reads as TGTGCCAGCAGTCCCGAGGGGGGGAACCCCAGGGAAGGCTACACCTTC.

This clone came up once. V and J are TRBV5-1 and TRBJ2-1, with 8 bases identical to TRBD2. This CDR3 spans 16 amino acids. Trimming at V came to 1 base and at J to 3 bases, leaving 6 bases not matched to a gene. CDR1 SGHRS and CDR2 YFSETQ come from the germline V gene. CDR3: CASSLFGTSLYNEQFF. CDR3 nucleotides: TGCGCCAGCAGCTTGTTTGGGACTAGTCTCTACAATGAGCAGTTCTTC.

This clone occurred once. The genes are TRBV28 and TRBJ1-5, with a tentative D call TRBD1 (5 bases). Trimming shortened V by 6 bases and J by 1 base, and 10 bases separated the two germline ends. CDR3 length: 14 amino acids. Germline V lookup: CDR1 MDHEN, CDR2 SYDVKM. The CDR3 DNA follows: TGTGCCAGCAGCTCGGGACTGAGCAATCAGCCCCAGCATTTT. It codes for CASSSGLSNQPQHF.

The chain carries TRBV5-3 and TRBJ2-3; 7 bases fit TRBD2. TRBV5-3 is an ORF, and what it does is uncertain. The CDR3 runs to 17 residues. The V gene end was trimmed by 2 bases and the J gene end by 0 bases; junction bases not matched to a gene: 9. CDR3 sequence (DNA): TGTGCCAGAAGCTTAGGACTAGACCGAGTCAGCACAGATACGCAGTATTTT. Its translation is CARSLGLDRVSTDTQYF.

This chain connects TRBV4-3 to TRBJ2-2; 10 nucleotides align to TRBD2. The ends lost 1 base at V and 6 bases at J; junction bases unmatched: 5. The CDR3 loop spans 16 amino acids. Germline CDR1 is LGHNA and CDR2 is YSLEER. CDR3 amino acids: CASSQAHLAGAGELFF. The CDR3 nucleotides read TGCGCCAGCAGCCAAGCGCACCTAGCGGGAGCCGGGGAGCTGTTTTTT.

The chain has TRBV5-1 and TRBJ2-7, with 9 bases fitting TRBD2. J was trimmed by 3 bases and V by 2 bases; bases with no gene match: 6. This CDR3 is built from 15 residues. CDR1 and CDR2 (germline): SGHRS, YFSETQ. Here the CDR3 DNA reads TGCGCCAGCAGCTTACTGGTTAGCGGGAGCTACGAGCAGTACTTC. It codes for CASSLLVSGSYEQYF.

The V and J genes are TRBV6-5 and TRBJ2-1; the D gene is possibly TRBD2 (6 bases). The ends were cut back, 6 bases at V and 8 bases at J, with 14 bases in the middle. The CDR3 is made up of 13 amino acids. In germline, CDR1 is MNHEY, CDR2 SVGAGI. The CDR3 here is CASREGHRDEQFF. The CDR3 bases are TGTGCCAGCAGGGAGGGCCACCGGGATGAGCAGTTCTTC.

V is TRBV19 and J is TRBJ2-1; 9 nucleotides match TRBD2. Germline assignment: CDR1 LNHDA and CDR2 SQIVND (reference sequence). The CDR3 is 15 amino acids. V gave up 5 bases and J gave up 5 bases; unmatched junction bases: 7. The chain's CDR3 is CASSVAGLANNEQFF. CDR3 sequence (DNA): TGTGCCAGTAGTGTAGCGGGACTAGCAAACAATGAGCAGTTCTTC.

The V gene is TRBV24-1, the J gene TRBJ2-3; maybe TRBD2 (5 bases). CDR1 is KGHDR and CDR2 is SFDVKD in the germline V gene. This CDR3 spans 13 amino acids. V gave up 6 bases and J gave up 8 bases, with 14 bases separating them. CDR3 residues: CATSTLLGGTQYF. The DNA of the CDR3 is TGTGCCACCAGTACCCTACTCGGAGGTACGCAGTATTTT.

V gene TRBV7-2 combines with J gene TRBJ1-2; no definite D call. The germline V and J ends were trimmed by 5 bases and 8 bases, with 9 bases remaining between them. There are 11 residues in the CDR3. Germline lookup yields CDR1 SGHTA and CDR2 FQGNSA. CDR3 in DNA: TGTGCCAGCAGCAAAACTCGGGGCTACACCTTC. As protein: CASSKTRGYTF. Full variable domain (remainder filled in from reference TRBV7-2 and TRBJ1-2): GAGVSQSPSNKVTEKGKDVELRCDPISGHTALYWYRQSLGQGLEFLIYFQGNSAPDKSGLPSDRFSAERTGGSVSTLTIQRTQQEDSAVYLCASSKTRGYTFGSGTRLTVV.

The CDR3 here is CASSQTTGSSYEQYF. CDR3 nucleotides: TGTGCCAGCAGCCAAACGACAGGGAGCTCCTACGAGCAGTACTTC. V and J are TRBV11-2 and TRBJ2-7; 7 nucleotides agree with TRBD1. The germline V gene encodes CDR1 SGHAT and CDR2 FQNNGV. V dropped 5 bases and J dropped 0; count of bases not matched to a gene: 7. The CDR3 extends over 15 amino acids.

This clone appeared once. The chain recombines TRBV6-5 with TRBJ1-1, with D possibly TRBD1 on 6 matching bases. Trimming stripped 6 bases from V and 5 bases from J, with 10 bases between. CDR1 and CDR2 (germline): MNHEY, SVGAGI. This CDR3 has 12 residues. The CDR3 sequence: CASRRTGTEAFF. CDR3 in DNA: TGTGCCAGCAGGCGTACAGGGACTGAAGCTTTCTTT.

This clone was counted a few times. The rearrangement joins TRBV2 to TRBJ1-5; D not certain. Germline V gives CDR1 SNHLY, CDR2 FYNNEI. There are 17 residues in the CDR3. V shed 8 bases and J shed 0 bases, with 20 bases lying between them. This chain's CDR3 is CASRGVWSGNSNQPQHF. CDR3 in DNA: TGTGCCAGCCGTGGGGTCTGGAGTGGTAATAGCAATCAGCCCCAGCATTTT.

The chain has TRBV7-9 and TRBJ1-4, with D tentatively TRBD1 (6 bases). Germline CDR1 reads SEHNR; CDR2 reads FQNEAQ (reference sequence). This CDR3 spans 16 amino acids. The V and J ends lost 1 base and 1 base respectively, with 10 bases between them. CDR3 sequence: CASSLDPRGTNEKLFF. In nucleotides, the CDR3 is TGTGCCAGCAGCTTAGACCCCAGGGGAACTAATGAAAAACTGTTTTTT.

The chain couples TRBV5-1 to TRBJ2-1; 7 bases fit TRBD2. The CDR3 contains 13 residues. The germline CDR1 and CDR2 sequences are SGHRS and YFSETQ. The V gene end was trimmed by 7 bases and the J gene end by 5 bases; junction bases not matched to a gene: 6. The CDR3 spells CASGEGHHNEQFF. In nucleotides, the CDR3 is TGCGCCAGCGGGGAGGGGCACCACAATGAGCAGTTCTTC.

V and J are TRBV19 and TRBJ2-7, with D possibly TRBD1 on 5 matching bases. V gave up 5 bases and J gave up 6 bases, with 26 bases separating them. The CDR3 spans 17 residues. Per the germline V gene, CDR1 is LNHDA and CDR2 is SQIVND (reference sequence). The CDR3 sequence is CASSQFWSAQGVGEQYF. In nucleotides, the CDR3 is TGTGCCAGTAGTCAATTCTGGTCAGCTCAGGGTGTCGGCGAGCAGTACTTC.

This clone was found a few times. The chain uses TRBV5-1 and TRBJ2-4; the match to TRBD1 covers 9 bases. V lost 4 bases, J lost 11 bases, and 13 bases stayed unmatched. In germline, CDR1 is SGHRS, CDR2 YFSETQ. This CDR3 contains 15 residues. This chain's CDR3 is CASSPFGGQGTLQYF. Here the CDR3 DNA reads TGCGCCAGCAGCCCTTTCGGGGGACAGGGTACACTTCAGTACTTC.

The V call is TRBV5-8, the J call TRBJ2-1; maybe TRBD1 (6 bases). The V and J ends lost 0 bases and 10 bases respectively, with 17 bases between them. This CDR3 contains 15 residues. Germline lookup yields CDR1 SGHTS and CDR2 YDEGEE. DNA of the CDR3: TGTGCCAGCAGCTTGGGTGGGGACAATCCGTGGGAGCAGTTCTTC. Translation: CASSLGGDNPWEQFF. The variable domain in full, with the rest retrieved from reference TRBV5-8 and TRBJ2-1, is EAGVTQSPTHLIKTRGQQATLRCSPISGHTSVYWYQQALGLGLQFLLWYDEGEERNRGNFPPRFSGRQFPNYSSELNVNALELEDSALYLCASSLGGDNPWEQFFGPGTRLTVL.

This chain links TRBV7-9 with TRBJ2-1; a weak D match, TRBD2 (6 bases). The germline gives CDR1 SEHNR, CDR2 FQNEAQ (reference sequence). V lost 5 bases and J 8 bases, leaving 16 bases between the germline ends. CDR3 length equals 14 residues. CDR3 residues: CASSHRRGGHEQFF. CDR3 DNA: TGTGCCAGCAGCCACCGGAGGGGAGGTCATGAGCAGTTCTTC.

The chain couples TRBV11-2 to TRBJ2-1; TRBD2 matches at 12 bases. The junction had 15 bases not matched to a gene; V was cut back by 5 bases and J by 4 bases. The CDR3 is made up of 19 amino acids. CDR1 and CDR2 (germline): SGHAT, FQNNGV. Written as DNA, the CDR3 is TGTGCCAGCAGCACAGAATGGGCTAGCGGGAGGGGCGGTTACAATGAGCAGTTCTTC. Translating gives CASSTEWASGRGGYNEQFF.